The rows below give T cell receptor beta chains drawn from one sample of a study of T cells in localized non-small cell lung cancer. The protocol was immunoSEQ multiplex PCR, while the TCRdb copy is restricted to in-frame clones and leaves out a portion. Of approximately 45,000 clones in the sample, around 83% were seen once. The material was PBMCs, obtained before any cancer treatment. These receptors were obtained from a man aged 40 to 69 with stage II lung adenocarcinoma. The CDR3 runs from the conserved cysteine through the conserved F or W. Fields, in order: clone size, D gene, V gene, J gene, CDR3 protein, CDR3 DNA. D genes are given only for firm matches. The size of a clone is reported for some rows only, either as once, few or many, or as a class for expanded clones.

-	TRBD1	TRBV29-1	TRBJ2-2	CSVGQLNTGELFF	TGCAGCGTGGGACAGCTTAACACCGGGGAGCTGTTTTTT
-	-	TRBV6-6	TRBJ1-2	CASSYERDYGYTF	TGTGCCAGCAGTTACGAGAGGGACTATGGCTACACCTTC
-	-	TRBV30	TRBJ1-2	CACRNRDYGYTF	TGTGCCTGCAGAAACAGAGACTATGGCTACACCTTC
-	TRBD1	TRBV30	TRBJ1-3	CAWSVWDRDSGNTIYF	TGTGCCTGGAGTGTCTGGGACAGGGACTCTGGAAACACCATATATTTT
-	-	TRBV18	TRBJ2-3	CASSRVDSSDTQYF	TGTGCCAGCTCTCGCGTGGACAGTTCAGATACGCAGTATTTT
-	TRBD1	TRBV6-5	TRBJ2-7	CASTNKRTGGEQYF	TGTGCCAGCACCAACAAAAGGACAGGGGGCGAGCAGTACTTC
once	-	TRBV9	TRBJ2-4	CASSYLPGGQGENIQYF	TGTGCCAGCAGCTACCTCCCTGGGGGGCAGGGGGAAAACATTCAGTACTTC
once	TRBD1	TRBV19	TRBJ1-6	CASSTRQGSSYNSPLHF	TGTGCCAGTAGTACTCGACAGGGAAGCTCCTATAATTCACCCCTCCACTTT
-	-	TRBV7-8	TRBJ2-1	CASSPLGSGEQFF	TGTGCCAGCAGCCCGTTGGGTTCCGGTGAGCAGTTCTTC
-	-	TRBV5-5	TRBJ1-4	CASSGYDEKLFF	TGTGCCAGCAGCGGGTACGATGAAAAACTGTTTTTT
-	-	TRBV5-4	TRBJ2-3	CASSLGGRPTDTQYF	TGTGCCAGCAGCTTGGGGGGGCGACCCACAGATACGCAGTATTTT
few	-	TRBV20-1	TRBJ1-1	CSGTANTEAFF	TGCAGCGGTACAGCGAACACTGAAGCTTTCTTT
-	-	TRBV28	TRBJ2-1	CASTEPTYNEQFF	TGTGCCAGCACTGAGCCGACCTACAATGAGCAGTTCTTC
-	-	TRBV5-5	TRBJ1-1	CASSPQLTEAFF	TGTGCCAGCAGTCCTCAATTGACGGAAGCTTTCTTT
-	TRBD2	TRBV29-1	TRBJ2-5	CSVEWRGGAGETQYF	TGCAGCGTTGAATGGCGCGGGGGGGCGGGAGAGACCCAGTACTTC
-	-	TRBV27	TRBJ2-1	CASRSYLHDNEQFF	TGTGCCAGCAGGTCCTATCTCCACGACAATGAGCAGTTCTTC
-	-	TRBV28	TRBJ1-2	CASSFGHSIYYNYGYTF	TGTGCCAGCAGTTTCGGCCACTCGATCTATTATAACTATGGCTACACCTTC